At least ten counts were recorded for the clone carrying this T cell receptor beta chain. Its antigen is not known. The CDR3 spans 14 residues. V shed 4 bases, J shed 3 bases, and the junction held 2 bases outside the gene matches. Germline values: CDR1 SQVTM, CDR2 ANQGSEA. The sample comes from a study of T-cell reconstitution after alpha-beta-depleted transplantation in children. Study-level findings and limits: Surviving recipient T cells and thymic progenitors underlay high day-60 TCRbeta diversity in some patients. Two months or so post-transplant, alpha-beta T cells reportedly derived from several hundred expanded graft clones. Hyperexpanded clones declined; after one year, newly produced T cells mostly supplied diversity.

Unique molecular identifiers were used to barcode this TCRbeta library. TCRdb processed the PCR reads anew with MiXCR; each CDR3 protein has one entry. This repertoire shows about 240,000 distinct CDR3 sequences, 20% to 30% found once; its top ten account for 2% to 3%. J is TRBJ2-1 and V is TRBV29-1, with TRBD2 matching 11 bases. The sample consisted of PBMCs, taken before TCRalphabeta/CD19-depleted stem cell transplant. This sequence was found in a girl aged 2-10 years with Fanconi anemia, due to receive a stem cell transplant. The CDR3: CSVGGTSGYNEQFF. The CDR3 DNA is TGCAGCGTTGGGGGGACTAGCGGCTACAATGAGCAGTTCTTC.